These T cell receptor beta chains were read from a single sample in a study of control samples from healthy donors and cancer patients. Repertoires were generated with immunoSEQ multiplex PCR, while TCRdb's copy carries only in-frame clones and drops some. The sample holds some 120,000 clones, more than 75% seen once. The specimen was blood. These receptors came from a man aged 55 to 70 in good health. Each CDR3 is given with its conserved first and last residue. The D gene is left open where the match is weak. Clone sizes are given selectively: once, few, many, or a class where the clone is expanded.

V gene	J gene	clone size	D gene	CDR3 DNA	CDR3 protein
TRBV28	TRBJ1-5	-	TRBD1	TGTGCCATCTCCCTCGGGGGGACAGGGGGGGGCAATCAGCCCCAGCATTTT	CAISLGGTGGGNQPQHF
TRBV5-1	TRBJ2-3	-	-	TGCGCCAGCAGCTTGGGAGCCGGGGCCAGGGCGCAGTATTTT	CASSLGAGARAQYF
TRBV27	TRBJ2-1	-	-	TGTGCCAGCAGTCGCGACATGCCTCCCCATGAGCAGTTCTTC	CASSRDMPPHEQFF
TRBV12-3/TRBV12-4	TRBJ2-2	-	-	TGTGCCAGCAGTTTTGTTTCCGGGGAGCTGTTTTTT	CASSFVSGELFF
TRBV7-8	TRBJ1-2	-	-	TGTGCCAGCAGCTTCTACAGCGACTATGGCTACACCTTC	CASSFYSDYGYTF
TRBV19	TRBJ2-7	-	-	TGTGCCAGTAGTATGTCCAGTCTCCCGACCTACGAGCAGTACTTC	CASSMSSLPTYEQYF
TRBV30	TRBJ1-2	-	-	TGTGCCTGGAGCGTGAATAATGGCTACACCTTC	CAWSVNNGYTF
TRBV27	TRBJ1-2	-	TRBD1	TGTGCCAGCAGTTCCCGGGACAGGGGGCACTATGGCTACACCTTC	CASSSRDRGHYGYTF
TRBV27	TRBJ2-1	-	TRBD2	TGTGCCAGCAGTTTATCTCCACCCAACCTTAGACTAGCGGGGGACAGCTCCTACAATGAGCAGTTCTTC	CASSLSPPNLRLAGDSSYNEQFF
TRBV12-3/TRBV12-4	TRBJ1-2	-	-	TGTGCCAGCGGAACGAACTATGGCTACACCTTC	CASGTNYGYTF
TRBV20-1	TRBJ1-1	-	TRBD1	TGCAGTGCTAGTCGACAGGGTCCGAACACTGAAGCTTTCTTT	CSASRQGPNTEAFF
TRBV9	TRBJ2-3	-	-	TGTGCCAGCAGCGTAGACAGGGTAGATACGCAGTATTTT	CASSVDRVDTQYF
TRBV30	TRBJ2-3	-	TRBD1	TGTGCCTGGGGAGGCGGGACAGGAAGCACAGATACGCAGTATTTT	CAWGGGTGSTDTQYF
TRBV6-1	TRBJ1-6	-	TRBD1	TGTGCCAGCAGTGGGGGGACAGGGGGCCTGAGTTCACCCCTCCACTTT	CASSGGTGGLSSPLHF
TRBV13	TRBJ1-6	-	TRBD1	TGTGCCAGCAGCTTCGGGACAGCCAAGAATTCACCCCTCCACTTT	CASSFGTAKNSPLHF
TRBV28	TRBJ2-5	-	-	TGTGCCAGCAGTCCAGGGTTGGCGGAGACCCAGTACTTC	CASSPGLAETQYF
TRBV4-1	TRBJ2-2	-	-	TGCGCCAGCAGCCATGTTTTTGGGACCGCCCAAAACGCGAACACCGGGGAGCTGTTTTTT	CASSHVFGTAQNANTGELFF
TRBV11-2	TRBJ2-7	-	-	TGTGCCAGCAGCTTAGATCCGACAGTGTACTTC	CASSLDPTVYF
TRBV7-3	TRBJ1-1	-	TRBD1	TGTGCCAGCAGCTCCCTGCCGGTGTTCACACAGGGGGAAAGGACTGAAGCTTTCTTT	CASSSLPVFTQGERTEAFF
TRBV24-1	TRBJ1-5	-	TRBD1	TGTGCCACCAGTGATTCTGGACAGGGTGAAGCGCCCCAGCATTTT	CATSDSGQGEAPQHF
TRBV28	TRBJ1-2	-	-	TGTGCCAGCAGGCAGGGGAGGTGGGATGGCTACACCTTC	CASRQGRWDGYTF
TRBV3-1/TRBV3-2	TRBJ2-3	-	-	TGTGCCAGCAGCCAGGGATCGGGACTCATGAACCCAGATACGCAGTATTTT	CASSQGSGLMNPDTQYF
TRBV9	TRBJ2-5	few	-	TGTGCCAGCAGCGTAGTAGAGGGTGTGGGGGAGACCCAGTACTTC	CASSVVEGVGETQYF
TRBV11-2	TRBJ1-2	-	-	TGTGCCAGCAGCTTAGGGACTGTTCTCTATGGCTACACCTTC	CASSLGTVLYGYTF
TRBV7-2	TRBJ2-4	-	TRBD2	TGTGCCAGCAGCTTCTCAGCGGGGGGGATAATAGCCAAAAACATTCAGTACTTC	CASSFSAGGIIAKNIQYF
TRBV4-2	TRBJ1-5	-	-	TGTGCCAGCAGCCAAGATACCGGGACCAATCAGCCCCAGCATTTT	CASSQDTGTNQPQHF
TRBV30	TRBJ1-5	-	-	TGTGCCTGGAGTGTGGCGGATGATCAGCCCCAGCATTTT	CAWSVADDQPQHF
TRBV23-1	TRBJ2-1	-	TRBD2	TGCGCCAGCAGTCCTCCACGGGGTGGGGGGGAGTTCTTC	CASSPPRGGGEFF